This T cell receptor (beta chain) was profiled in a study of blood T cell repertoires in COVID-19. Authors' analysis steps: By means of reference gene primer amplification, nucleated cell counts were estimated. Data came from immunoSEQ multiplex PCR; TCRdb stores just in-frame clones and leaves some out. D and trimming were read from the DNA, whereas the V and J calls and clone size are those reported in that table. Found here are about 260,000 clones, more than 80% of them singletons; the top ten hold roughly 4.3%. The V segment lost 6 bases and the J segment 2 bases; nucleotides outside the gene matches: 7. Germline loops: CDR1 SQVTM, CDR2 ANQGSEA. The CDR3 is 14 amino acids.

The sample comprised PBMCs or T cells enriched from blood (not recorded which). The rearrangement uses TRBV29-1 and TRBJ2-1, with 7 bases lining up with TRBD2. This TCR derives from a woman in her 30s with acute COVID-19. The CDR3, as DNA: TGCAGCGTCCGACTAGCTGGTCCCTACAATGAGCAGTTCTTC. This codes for CSVRLAGPYNEQFF.